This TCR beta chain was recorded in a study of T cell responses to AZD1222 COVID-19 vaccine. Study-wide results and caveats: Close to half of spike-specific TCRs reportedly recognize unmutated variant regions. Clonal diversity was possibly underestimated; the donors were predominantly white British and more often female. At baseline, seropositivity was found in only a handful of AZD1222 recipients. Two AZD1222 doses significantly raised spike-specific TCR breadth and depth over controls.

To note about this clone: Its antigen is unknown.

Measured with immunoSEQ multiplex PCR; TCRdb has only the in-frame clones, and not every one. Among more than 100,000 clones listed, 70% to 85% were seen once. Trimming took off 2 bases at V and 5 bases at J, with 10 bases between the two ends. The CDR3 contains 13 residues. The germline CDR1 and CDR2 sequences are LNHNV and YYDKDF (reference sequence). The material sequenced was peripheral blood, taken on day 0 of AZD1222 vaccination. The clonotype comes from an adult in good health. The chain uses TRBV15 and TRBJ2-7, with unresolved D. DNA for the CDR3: TGTGCCACCAGCAGAACACCTCCCGACGAGCAGTACTTC. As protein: CATSRTPPDEQYF.